Below are 27 T cell receptor beta chains sequenced from a single sample in a study of CD8+ T cells in alopecia areata. This sample's treatment: oral pan-JAK inhibitor, 5-10 mg twice daily. Investigators isolated RNA and reverse transcribed it into cDNA to act as the sequencing template. TCRdb keeps only in-frame clones here, not all; method: immunoSEQ multiplex PCR. This sample yields approximately 160,000 clones, of which 50% to 65% are seen a single time; 14% belongs to the top ten. The sample was CD4+ T cells sorted from blood, taken at week 24, from a patient treated with tofacitinib. The receptors shown here come from a human donor with alopecia areata.

V usage is TRBV27 and J usage is TRBJ1-2; tentative D call: TRBD1 (5 bases). There are 12 residues in the CDR3. Trimming cost V 8 bases and J 7 bases, with 14 bases left between them. Germline lookup yields CDR1 MNHEY and CDR2 SMNVEV (reference sequence). CDR3 coding DNA: TGTGCCAGCCGCACGGGTAGGGGTGGCTACACCTTC. This codes for CASRTGRGGYTF.

V usage is TRBV13 and J usage is TRBJ2-7; TRBD1 aligns across 7 bases. Trimming cost V 5 bases and J 9 bases; bases outside gene matches: 7. Per the germline V gene, CDR1 is PRHDT and CDR2 is FYEKMQ (reference sequence). CDR3 length: 12 residues. CDR3 sequence reads: CASSINRGWQYF. In DNA, the CDR3 is TGTGCCAGCAGCATCAACAGGGGTTGGCAGTACTTC.

This clone was observed a few times. The chain links TRBV7-2 to TRBJ2-7, with TRBD1 matching 8 bases. Germline CDR1 SGHTA, CDR2 FQGNSA. This CDR3 is built from 14 residues. Unmatched junction bases numbered 12, after V lost 7 bases and J lost 7 bases. CDR3 nucleotides: TGTGCCAGCAACGCTCCCCAGGGGGCGGGTGAGCAGTACTTC. Translation: CASNAPQGAGEQYF.

The genes are TRBV7-9 and TRBJ2-7; D is ambiguous. The CDR3 runs to 13 residues. CDR1 SEHNR and CDR2 FQNEAQ come from the germline V gene (reference sequence). V was trimmed by 4 bases and J by 4 bases, leaving 11 bases between them. CDR3 sequence reads: CASSYKVGYEQYF. Here the CDR3 DNA reads TGTGCCAGCAGCTATAAGGTCGGGTACGAGCAGTACTTC.

The rearrangement joins TRBV29-1 to TRBJ1-5; no firm D call. V dropped 5 bases and J dropped 0 bases, with 11 bases sitting between them. Per germline, CDR1 SQVTM and CDR2 ANQGSEA. The CDR3 spans 14 residues. DNA for the CDR3: TGCAGCGTTCGGGCAGTTTATAGCAATCAGCCCCAGCATTTT. This encodes CSVRAVYSNQPQHF.

V is TRBV30 and J is TRBJ1-3; D is unclear. Looked up from germline, CDR1 is GTSNPN and CDR2 is SVGIG (reference sequence). Trimming left V 1 base short and J 2 bases short, with 12 bases between. The CDR3 extends over 15 amino acids. In DNA form, the CDR3 reads TGTGCCTGGAGTGCCCCGGGATTCACTGGAAACACCATATATTTT. Its translation is CAWSAPGFTGNTIYF.

The gene calls are TRBV20-1 and TRBJ1-3; TRBD1 might be the D (5 bases). The ends were cut back, 4 bases at V and 4 bases at J, with 5 bases in the middle. The CDR3 consists of 11 residues. Germline loops: CDR1 DFQATT, CDR2 SNEGSKA (reference sequence). The CDR3 region has the DNA TGCAGTGCTAACAGGGGAAACACCATATATTTT. Translating gives CSANRGNTIYF.

In this sample, this clone turned up a few times. This CDR3 is CSVEGQALGAFF. The CDR3 coding sequence is TGCAGCGTTGAAGGACAGGCCCTGGGAGCTTTCTTT. J is TRBJ1-1 and V is TRBV29-1, with D tentatively TRBD1 (6 bases). The germline gives CDR1 SQVTM, CDR2 ANQGSEA. The CDR3 is made up of 12 amino acids. Trimming stripped 1 base from V and 10 bases from J, with 13 bases between.

The chain has TRBV30 and TRBJ2-7, with 9 bases lining up with TRBD1. There are 14 residues in the CDR3. V was pared by 3 bases and J by 8 bases, with 11 bases of the junction left unmatched. Looked up from germline, CDR1 is GTSNPN and CDR2 is SVGIG (reference sequence). Here the CDR3 reads CAWRGQGVPGQQYF. CDR3 sequence (DNA): TGTGCCTGGAGGGGACAGGGAGTCCCAGGGCAGCAGTACTTC.

This clone was observed a few times. The V and J genes are TRBV29-1 and TRBJ1-2; 9 bases agree with TRBD1. With V trimmed by 2 bases and J by 4 bases, 5 bases remained unmatched. CDR3 size: 14 residues. Germline V gives CDR1 SQVTM, CDR2 ANQGSEA. The chain's CDR3 is CSVESRDRAYGYTF. As DNA, the CDR3 is TGCAGCGTTGAAAGCCGGGACAGGGCCTATGGCTACACCTTC.

The rearrangement uses TRBV29-1 and TRBJ1-3; 7 bases align to TRBD1. V lost 4 bases, J lost 2 bases, and 5 bases stayed unmatched. CDR1 and CDR2 (germline): SQVTM, ANQGSEA. The CDR3 is made up of 14 amino acids. CDR3 coding DNA: TGCAGCGTTGCCACAGGGGAAGCTGGAAACACCATATATTTT. Its protein is CSVATGEAGNTIYF.

V gene TRBV11-1 combines with J gene TRBJ2-1; 8 nucleotides line up with TRBD2. Germline CDR1 and CDR2: SGHAT and FQDESV (reference sequence). There are 15 residues in the CDR3. V was clipped by 5 bases and J by 7 bases; unmatched bases: 10. The CDR3 nucleotides are TGTGCCAGCAGCACCCAATTGGCTAGCGGGAATGAGCAGTTCTTC. Translation gives CASSTQLASGNEQFF.

The chain uses TRBV15 and TRBJ2-2; TRBD1 is a possible D gene (6 bases). CDR1 is LNHNV, CDR2 YYDKDF, per germline (reference sequence). V dropped 0 bases and J dropped 9 bases, with 11 bases sitting between them. The length of the CDR3 is 14 residues. The CDR3 sequence is CATSRDKGGRELFF. CDR3 nucleotides: TGTGCCACCAGCAGAGATAAAGGGGGACGGGAGCTGTTTTTT.

This sequence joins TRBV2 and TRBJ1-5; D is uncertain. The CDR3 is 14 residues long. The germline V gene has CDR1 SNHLY and CDR2 FYNNEI. V lost 3 bases and J 6 bases, leaving 12 bases between the germline ends. For the CDR3, the DNA is TGTGCCAGCAGTGATACAGCCACGGTTCAGCCCCAGCATTTT. This sequence encodes CASSDTATVQPQHF.

The genes are TRBV30 and TRBJ1-2; D call uncertain. CDR1 GTSNPN and CDR2 SVGIG come from the germline V gene (reference sequence). V shed 1 base and J shed 13 bases, with 10 bases lying between them. The CDR3 is made up of 10 amino acids. Here the CDR3 reads CAWSGRQATF. Here the CDR3 DNA reads TGTGCCTGGAGTGGCCGACAAGCCACCTTC.

CDR3 protein: CASSRAPDNTEAFF. The CDR3 DNA is TGCGCCAGCAGCAGGGCCCCCGATAACACTGAAGCTTTCTTT. This chain uses TRBV5-1 with TRBJ1-1; D remains unclear. Germline values: CDR1 SGHRS, CDR2 YFSETQ. V lost 4 bases, J lost 2 bases, and 12 bases lay in between. The CDR3 is made up of 14 amino acids.

The genes are TRBV27 and TRBJ1-2; tentative D call: TRBD1 (5 bases). CDR1 is MNHEY, CDR2 SMNVEV, per germline (reference sequence). CDR3 length: 13 amino acids. V was clipped by 3 bases and J by 4 bases, with 9 bases between them. The CDR3 DNA reads as TGTGCCAGCAGTTTCCAGGGTGGCTATGGCTACACCTTC. This gives the protein CASSFQGGYGYTF.

In nucleotides, the CDR3 is TGTGCCAGCAGCTCGACTAGCGGAATCACCGGGGAGCTGTTTTTT. Amino acid sequence: CASSSTSGITGELFF. This chain joins TRBV5-4 and TRBJ2-2, with 9 bases that match TRBD2. Germline V CDR1 and CDR2: SGHNT, YYREEE (reference sequence). V dropped 3 bases and J dropped 4; count of bases not matched to a gene: 4. There are 15 residues in the CDR3.

This clone was recorded a few times. The gene calls are TRBV29-1 and TRBJ2-5, with D unresolved. The CDR3 covers 11 residues. Trimming cost V 0 bases and J 7 bases, with 6 bases left between them. Germline V lookup: CDR1 SQVTM, CDR2 ANQGSEA. The CDR3 region has the DNA TGCAGCGTTGAAGATTGGGGGACCCAGTACTTC. This encodes CSVEDWGTQYF.

The chain joins TRBV11-1 to TRBJ1-1; no firm D call. Germline CDR1 reads SGHAT; CDR2 reads FQDESV (reference sequence). This CDR3 comprises 16 residues. Deletions cut 3 bases from V and 4 bases from J, with 18 bases between. The CDR3 sequence: CASSLSGTRAGTEAFF. As DNA, the CDR3 is TGTGCCAGCAGCTTGTCAGGAACGCGCGCGGGCACTGAAGCTTTCTTT.

The rearrangement links TRBV5-1 to TRBJ2-6; D tentatively fits TRBD1 or TRBD2 (5 bases each). The V gene's germline CDR1 is SGHRS and CDR2 YFSETQ. V dropped 4 bases and J dropped 4 bases, with 12 bases sitting between them. The CDR3 has 15 residues. The DNA of the CDR3 is TGCGCCAGCAGCCTGGGACCTCTGGGGGCCAACGTCCTGACTTTC. Encoded protein: CASSLGPLGANVLTF.

This clone was observed once. V gene TRBV30 combines with J gene TRBJ2-3, with 7 bases lining up with TRBD2. The CDR3 extends over 12 amino acids. The germline V gene has CDR1 GTSNPN and CDR2 SVGIG (reference sequence). J lost 6 bases, V lost 5 bases, and 5 bases had no gene match. In DNA form, the CDR3 reads TGTGCCTGGGCCCTGGGGGGGGATACGCAGTATTTT. This encodes CAWALGGDTQYF. Using reference TRBV30 and TRBJ2-3 for the parts outside the CDR3, the full variable domain is SQTIHQWPATLVQPVGSPLSLECTVEGTSNPNLYWYRQAAGRGLQLLFYSVGIGQISSEVPQNLSASRPQDRQFILSSKKLLLSDSGFYLCAWALGGDTQYFGPGTRLTVL.

In its sample, this clone was seen a few times. The chain uses TRBV4-1 and TRBJ2-7, with 12 nucleotides matching TRBD1. The ends lost 0 bases at V and 7 bases at J; junction bases unmatched: 1. This CDR3 has 14 residues. Germline CDR1 MGHRA, CDR2 YSYEKL. The CDR3, as DNA: TGCGCCAGCAGCCAAGAGGGACAGGGGGCAGAGCAGTACTTC. As protein: CASSQEGQGAEQYF.

This clone appeared a few times. The rearrangement uses TRBV6-5 and TRBJ1-1; TRBD1 matches 8 bases. Unmatched junction bases numbered 10, after V lost 8 bases and J lost 5 bases. The CDR3 has 14 residues. Germline V gene data show CDR1 as MNHEY and CDR2 as SVGAGI. The CDR3 here is CASGRTGFKTEAFF. The CDR3 nucleotides read TGTGCCAGCGGTCGGACAGGGTTCAAAACTGAAGCTTTCTTT.

The chain combines TRBV5-4 with TRBJ1-2; no clear D gene. The V end lost 0 bases, the J end lost 4 bases, and 7 bases lay between the germline ends. The CDR3 length is 13 residues. Germline-derived CDR1 and CDR2 are SGHNT and YYREEE (reference sequence). The CDR3 loop is CASSLVGIYGYTF. The CDR3 region has the DNA TGTGCCAGCAGCTTGGTTGGGATCTATGGCTACACCTTC.

The genes are TRBV5-1 and TRBJ1-4; D is uncertain. Looked up from germline, CDR1 is SGHRS and CDR2 is YFSETQ. Trimming removed 6 bases at V and 8 bases at J, with 17 bases between. This CDR3 spans 14 amino acids. As DNA, the CDR3 is TGCGCCAGCAAGGCGGCAAACCGAGGGGAAAAACTGTTTTTT. Protein sequence: CASKAANRGEKLFF.

This clone was detected a few times. The chain combines TRBV28 with TRBJ2-6; weak D call: TRBD1 (5 bases). CDR3 length: 16 residues. V was clipped by 7 bases and J by 0 bases, with 13 bases between them. Germline V CDR1 and CDR2: MDHEN, SYDVKM. The CDR3 nucleotides read TGTGCCAGCACGGGCAGGGAACGCTCTGGGGCCAACGTCCTGACTTTC. Translated: CASTGRERSGANVLTF.